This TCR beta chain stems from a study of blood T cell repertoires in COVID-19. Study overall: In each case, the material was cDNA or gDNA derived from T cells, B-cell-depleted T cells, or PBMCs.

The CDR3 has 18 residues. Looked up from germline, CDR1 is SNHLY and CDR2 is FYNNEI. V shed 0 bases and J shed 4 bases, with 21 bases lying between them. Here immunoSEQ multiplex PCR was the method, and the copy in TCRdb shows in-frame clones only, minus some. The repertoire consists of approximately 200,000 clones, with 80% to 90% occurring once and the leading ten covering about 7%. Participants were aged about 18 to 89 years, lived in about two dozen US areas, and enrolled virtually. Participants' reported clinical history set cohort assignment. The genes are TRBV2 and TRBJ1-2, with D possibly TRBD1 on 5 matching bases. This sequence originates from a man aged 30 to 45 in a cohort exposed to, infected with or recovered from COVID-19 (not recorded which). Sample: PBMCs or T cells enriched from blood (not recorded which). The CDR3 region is CASSEAEPGMWSTYGYTF. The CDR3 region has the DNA TGTGCCAGCAGTGAAGCGGAGCCAGGGATGTGGTCCACCTATGGCTACACCTTC.